The 4 T cell receptor beta chains reported below all come from one sample, sequenced in a study of tumor-infiltrating lymphocytes in localized non-small cell lung cancer. The protocol was immunoSEQ multiplex PCR, while the TCRdb copy is restricted to in-frame clones and leaves out a portion. The sample comprises some 6,700 clones, 65% to 75% of which are singletons, and around 12% rests with the top ten. The sequenced material came from lung tumor tissue. The receptors shown here come from a human donor with non-small cell lung cancer.

The chain is built from TRBV5-4 and TRBJ2-4; D is unresolved. The V gene's germline CDR1 is SGHNT and CDR2 YYREEE (reference sequence). With 2 bases removed from V and 0 bases from J, the gap between germline ends came to 9 bases. The CDR3 is 15 amino acids. CDR3 protein: CASSLRGLAKNIQYF. The CDR3 nucleotides are TGTGCCAGCAGCTTACGAGGCCTAGCCAAAAACATTCAGTACTTC.

V is TRBV11-3 and J is TRBJ2-2, with D possibly being TRBD1 (5 bases). Germline assignment: CDR1 SGHNT and CDR2 YENEEA. V was cut by 0 bases and J by 6 bases, with 11 bases left in between. The CDR3 loop spans 15 amino acids. DNA of the CDR3: TGTGCCAGCAGCTTAGACAGGGAAATAGCCGGGGAGCTGTTTTTT. It translates to CASSLDREIAGELFF.

The count of this clone is one. The CDR3 DNA reads as TGTGCCTGGAGTGGCCTGACAGGGGACAATTCACCCCTCCACTTT. This translates into CAWSGLTGDNSPLHF. The V and J genes are TRBV30 and TRBJ1-6; 8 nucleotides agree with TRBD1. The V gene's germline CDR1 is GTSNPN and CDR2 SVGIG (reference sequence). The ends lost 1 base at V and 7 bases at J; junction bases unmatched: 6. The CDR3 runs 15 residues. Drawing the rest from reference TRBV30 and TRBJ1-6, the complete variable domain is SQTIHQWPATLVQPVGSPLSLECTVEGTSNPNLYWYRQAAGRGLQLLFYSVGIGQISSEVPQNLSASRPQDRQFILSSKKLLLSDSGFYLCAWSGLTGDNSPLHFGNGTRLTVT.

This clone was counted between two and nine times. This sequence joins TRBV28 and TRBJ1-1; TRBD1 might be the D (5 bases). Trimming took 7 bases from V and 5 from J, leaving 20 bases between them. The germline CDR1 and CDR2 sequences are MDHEN and SYDVKM. CDR3 length equals 15 residues. The chain's CDR3 is CASNPSGTARTEAFF. The CDR3 DNA reads TGTGCCAGCAATCCATCCGGGACGGCGAGGACTGAAGCTTTCTTT.